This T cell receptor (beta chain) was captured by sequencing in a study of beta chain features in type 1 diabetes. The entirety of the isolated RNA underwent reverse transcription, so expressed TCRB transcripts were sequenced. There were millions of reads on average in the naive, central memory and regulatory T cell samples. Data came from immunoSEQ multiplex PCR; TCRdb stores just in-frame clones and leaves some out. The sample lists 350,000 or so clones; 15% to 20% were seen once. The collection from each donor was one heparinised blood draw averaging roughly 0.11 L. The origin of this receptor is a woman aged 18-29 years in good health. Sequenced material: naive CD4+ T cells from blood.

DNA of the CDR3: TGTGCCAGCAGTACTCAGGGATACACTGAAGCTTTCTTT. Its protein is CASSTQGYTEAFF. The chain is built from TRBV27 and TRBJ1-1; tentatively, D is TRBD1 (5 bases). Trimming left V 5 bases short and J 3 bases short, with 10 bases between. Germline-derived CDR1 and CDR2 are MNHEY and SMNVEV (reference sequence). This CDR3 spans 13 amino acids.